This T cell receptor beta chain emerged from a study of shared clonotypes between healthy human individuals. About the study: A donor's plate count was three for CD4 naive and three for CD4 memory; CD8 naive had two and CD8 memory one.

Germline V gene data show CDR1 as LNHDA and CDR2 as SQIVND (reference sequence). V lost 2 bases, J lost 6 bases, and 13 bases lay in between. The CDR3 runs to 14 residues. This clone was picked up a small number of times. Libraries were prepared by immunoSEQ multiplex PCR; TCRdb keeps only in-frame clonotypes and omits some of them. In the table there are approximately 2.1 million clones, 85% to 95% of which are singletons. The J gene is TRBJ1-1, the V gene TRBV19, with a tentative D call TRBD1 (6 bases). Source material: naive CD4+ T cells from PBMCs. Subset denoted: CD45RA+ positively selected. This receptor was obtained from a man in his late teens or twenties in good health. Some clones in this sample may be carry-over from other donors' samples. The CDR3 loop reads CASSITGTGAEAFF. CDR3 coding DNA: TGTGCCAGTAGTATAACAGGGACGGGGGCTGAAGCTTTCTTT.